These 11 T cell receptor beta chains originate from one sample sequenced in a study of blood T cell repertoires in COVID-19. The repertoire was sequenced with immunoSEQ multiplex PCR; TCRdb's copy has only in-frame clones and lacks some. This table holds more than 200,000 clones, approximately 82% found once. The sample was peripheral blood. The source of these receptors is a man between 35 and 55 years old with active or convalescent COVID-19.

The chain couples TRBV11-3 to TRBJ2-5; 7 bases agree with TRBD1. Looked up from germline, CDR1 is SGHNT and CDR2 is YENEEA. The CDR3 consists of 17 residues. V shed 5 bases and J 5 bases; nucleotides not matched to a gene: 17. The CDR3 loop is CASSPAPGRGSWETQYF. CDR3 sequence (DNA): TGTGCCAGCAGCCCCGCCCCAGGCAGGGGGTCTTGGGAGACCCAGTACTTC.

The chain recombines TRBV2 with TRBJ1-1; 8 nucleotides agree with TRBD1. This CDR3 region has 14 residues. From germline, CDR1 is SNHLY and CDR2 FYNNEI. The J segment lost 8 bases and the V segment lost 5 bases, leaving 10 bases of the junction unmatched. The CDR3 sequence: CASSPLDRVIEAFF. The CDR3 nucleotides are TGTGCCAGCAGTCCCCTGGACAGGGTAATAGAAGCTTTCTTT.

The rearrangement links TRBV11-2 to TRBJ2-4; D call uncertain. CDR3 size: 16 residues. Trimming removed 0 bases at V and 0 bases at J, with 9 bases between. Per germline, CDR1 SGHAT and CDR2 FQNNGV. The CDR3 region is CASSLELGRAKNIQYF. The CDR3 region has the DNA TGTGCCAGCAGCTTAGAGCTGGGCCGAGCCAAAAACATTCAGTACTTC.

The chain carries TRBV10-1 and TRBJ2-7, with TRBD1 matching 7 bases. V dropped 10 bases and J dropped 0; count of bases not matched to a gene: 6. Germline V gives CDR1 WNHNN, CDR2 SYGVQD (reference sequence). This CDR3 is built from 13 residues. The CDR3: CATSDRSSYEQYF. The CDR3, as DNA: TGCGCCACTTCGGACAGGAGCTCCTACGAGCAGTACTTC.

The table lists this clone with a count of one. V usage is TRBV7-9 and J usage is TRBJ2-2; 7 bases map to TRBD2. V dropped 4 bases and J dropped 7; count of bases not matched to a gene: 6. CDR3 size: 14 residues. Germline loops: CDR1 SEHNR, CDR2 FQNEAQ (reference sequence). This chain's CDR3 is CASSSGGSDGELFF. CDR3 coding DNA: TGTGCCAGCAGCTCCGGGGGGTCAGACGGGGAGCTGTTTTTT.

V gene TRBV9 combines with J gene TRBJ2-7; no firm D call. V was shortened by 1 base and J by 2 bases, with 13 bases between the two germline ends. Germline V CDR1 and CDR2: SGDLS, YYNGEE. The CDR3 has 15 amino acids. The CDR3: CASSVSPRAPYEQYF. In DNA form, the CDR3 reads TGTGCCAGCAGCGTAAGTCCCCGCGCCCCCTACGAGCAGTACTTC.

The V call is TRBV30, the J call TRBJ1-5, with 9 bases fitting TRBD1. Trimming took 3 bases from V and 4 from J; bases not matched to a gene: 1. This CDR3 region has 13 residues. CDR1 GTSNPN and CDR2 SVGIG come from the germline V gene (reference sequence). DNA for the CDR3: TGTGCCTGGAGCGACAGGGGGAATCAGCCCCAGCATTTT. It specifies CAWSDRGNQPQHF.

J is TRBJ2-5 and V is TRBV2, with 14 positions matching TRBD2. Germline assignment: CDR1 SNHLY and CDR2 FYNNEI. CDR3 size: 15 residues. The J segment lost 13 bases and the V segment lost 7 bases, leaving 14 bases of the junction unmatched. CDR3 sequence reads: CASTSEETSGGALYF. CDR3 in DNA: TGTGCCAGCACTTCGGAGGAGACTAGCGGGGGGGCTTTGTACTTC. The full variable domain, completed using reference TRBV2 and TRBJ2-5, is EPEVTQTPSHQVTQMGQEVILRCVPISNHLYFYWYRQILGQKVEFLVSFYNNEISEKSEIFDDQFSVERPDGSNFTLKIRSTKLEDSAMYFCASTSEETSGGALYFGPGTRLLVL.

This clone was observed once. Different DNA sequences within this sample yield the same CDR3. The chain combines TRBV4-3 with TRBJ2-5, with D tentatively TRBD1 (6 bases). V lost 0 bases, J lost 4 bases, and 6 bases lay in between. The CDR3 runs to 13 residues. The germline gives CDR1 LGHNA, CDR2 YSLEER. This CDR3 reads CASSQDRGETQYF. The CDR3 DNA follows: TGCGCCAGCAGCCAAGACAGGGGAGAGACCCAGTACTTC.

The chain couples TRBV2 to TRBJ2-2; 8 bases are a match to TRBD2. CDR1 and CDR2 (germline): SNHLY, FYNNEI. This CDR3 is 15 amino acids long. Trimming removed 3 bases from V and 7 bases from J; junction bases left unmatched: 7. The CDR3 DNA is TGTGCCAGCAGTGAGAGGGCGGGAGGAAACGGGGAGCTGTTTTTT. This translates into CASSERAGGNGELFF.

V gene TRBV11-3 combines with J gene TRBJ1-1; D is undetermined. The CDR3 totals 14 residues. Germline lookup yields CDR1 SGHNT and CDR2 YENEEA. The V gene lost 1 base and the J gene lost 0 bases, with 6 bases spanning the gap. This chain's CDR3 is CASSLVSLNTEAFF. The CDR3 bases are TGTGCCAGCAGCTTAGTGTCGTTGAACACTGAAGCTTTCTTT.